This entry lists 13 T cell receptor beta chains sequenced from one sample in a study of control samples from healthy donors and cancer patients. This table comes from immunoSEQ multiplex PCR, and its TCRdb copy is limited to in-frame clones, with some not included. The sample lists about 180,000 clones, roughly 89% seen once, with around 1.5% in the top ten. Sequenced material: blood. Receptors were obtained from a woman aged 45-65 years in good health.

The V call is TRBV30, the J call TRBJ2-7; D not certain. Germline CDR1 GTSNPN, CDR2 SVGIG (reference sequence). The CDR3 has 13 amino acids. The V gene lost 4 bases and the J gene lost 4 bases, with 14 bases spanning the gap. CDR3 nucleotide sequence: TGTGCCTGGACCCTCGGCCCCCATTACGAGCAGTACTTC. Protein product: CAWTLGPHYEQYF.

V and J are TRBV19 and TRBJ2-3; unclear D gene. CDR1 is LNHDA, CDR2 SQIVND, per germline (reference sequence). V lost 4 bases and J lost 1, with 12 bases in between. There are 15 residues in the CDR3. The chain's CDR3 is CASSTQGEGTDTQYF. CDR3 sequence (DNA): TGTGCCAGTAGTACCCAAGGAGAGGGCACAGATACGCAGTATTTT.

The chain joins TRBV28 to TRBJ2-2; TRBD2 aligns across 12 bases. Germline V gene lookup returns CDR1 MDHEN and CDR2 SYDVKM. V was clipped by 8 bases and J by 5 bases; unmatched bases: 9. The CDR3 length is 16 residues. The chain's CDR3 is CASRLAGGPGTGELFF. In DNA form, the CDR3 reads TGTGCCAGCCGGCTAGCGGGAGGGCCGGGGACCGGGGAGCTGTTTTTT. Complete variable domain (other parts from reference TRBV28 and TRBJ2-2): DVKVTQSSRYLVKRTGEKVFLECVQDMDHENMFWYRQDPGLGLRLIYFSYDVKMKEKGDIPEGYSVSREKKERFSLILESASTNQTSMYLCASRLAGGPGTGELFFGEGSRLTVL.

The chain is built from TRBV9 and TRBJ2-1, with TRBD2 identical over 8 bases. V gave up 4 bases and J gave up 7 bases; unmatched junction bases: 10. The CDR3 covers 15 residues. The germline gives CDR1 SGDLS, CDR2 YYNGEE. DNA for the CDR3: TGTGCCAGCAGCTACGAGGCGGGGGGCACTAATGAGCAGTTCTTC. Protein sequence: CASSYEAGGTNEQFF. The complete variable domain, with remaining parts taken from reference TRBV9 and TRBJ2-1, reads DSGVTQTPKHLITATGQRVTLRCSPRSGDLSVYWYQQSLDQGLQFLIQYYNGEERAKGNILERFSAQQFPDLHSELNLSSLELGDSALYFCASSYEAGGTNEQFFGPGTRLTVL.

The chain couples TRBV7-2 to TRBJ2-7, with a possible D match to TRBD1 (6 bases). The CDR3 runs 13 residues. V was shortened by 2 bases and J by 2 bases, with 7 bases between the two germline ends. Germline V gene data show CDR1 as SGHTA and CDR2 as FQGNSA. CDR3 sequence: CASSLQGTYEQYF. The CDR3, as DNA: TGTGCCAGCAGCTTACAGGGGACCTACGAGCAGTACTTC.

The V call is TRBV5-1, the J call TRBJ2-3, with D unclear. The germline V gene encodes CDR1 SGHRS and CDR2 YFSETQ. This CDR3 has 14 residues. V was trimmed by 3 bases and J by 2 bases, leaving 10 bases between them. The CDR3 region is CASSSSSTTDTQYF. The CDR3 region has the DNA TGCGCCAGCAGCTCGAGTAGCACCACAGATACGCAGTATTTT. The full variable domain, its missing parts supplied by reference TRBV5-1 and TRBJ2-3, is KAGVTQTPRYLIKTRGQQVTLSCSPISGHRSVSWYQQTPGQGLQFLFEYFSETQRNKGNFPGRFSGRQFSNSRSEMNVSTLELGDSALYLCASSSSSTTDTQYFGPGTRLTVL.

This rearrangement joins TRBV4-3 to TRBJ2-7; TRBD1 agrees at 9 bases. Germline CDR1 and CDR2: LGHNA and YSLEER. V shed 0 bases and J 1 base; nucleotides not matched to a gene: 10. This CDR3 has 18 amino acids. This CDR3 is CASSQDWGRDRESYEQYF. Written as DNA, the CDR3 is TGCGCCAGCAGCCAAGATTGGGGCAGGGACAGGGAGTCCTACGAGCAGTACTTC.

The genes are TRBV7-2 and TRBJ2-1; 7 bases agree with TRBD2. CDR3 length: 16 residues. The V gene's germline CDR1 is SGHTA and CDR2 FQGNSA. With V trimmed by 1 base and J by 2 bases, 5 bases remained unmatched. CDR3 DNA sequence: TGTGCCAGCAGCTTAGTAGCGGGCCTTACCTACAATGAGCAGTTCTTC. Residues: CASSLVAGLTYNEQFF.

There are a few counts of this clone. The chain combines TRBV13 with TRBJ1-1; D is ambiguous. Germline CDR1 is PRHDT and CDR2 is FYEKMQ (reference sequence). The V end lost 5 bases, the J end lost 8 bases, and 21 bases lay between the germline ends. The CDR3 has 15 amino acids. The CDR3 nucleotides read TGTGCCAGCAGCGACCCCGGGAACCGGGGAAAGGAAGCTTTCTTT. It codes for CASSDPGNRGKEAFF.

This sequence joins TRBV7-9 and TRBJ2-1; TRBD1 agrees at 7 bases. Trimming at V came to 5 bases and at J to 6 bases, leaving 4 bases not matched to a gene. Looked up from germline, CDR1 is SEHNR and CDR2 is FQNEAQ (reference sequence). The CDR3 extends over 13 amino acids. The CDR3 is CASSPDRVNEQFF. Written as DNA, the CDR3 is TGTGCCAGCAGCCCAGACAGGGTCAATGAGCAGTTCTTC.

The chain has TRBV11-2 and TRBJ1-4, with a possible D match to TRBD1 (5 bases). This CDR3 contains 12 residues. Germline-derived CDR1 and CDR2 are SGHAT and FQNNGV. Trimming took off 8 bases at V and 7 bases at J, with 11 bases between the two ends. CDR3 nucleotides: TGTGCCAGCGGAGGGGACGGTGAAAAACTGTTTTTT. It translates to CASGGDGEKLFF.

The rearrangement uses TRBV28 and TRBJ1-3; 7 bases fit TRBD1. Germline CDR1 reads MDHEN; CDR2 reads SYDVKM. This CDR3 is built from 17 residues. Trimming at V came to 5 bases and at J to 0 bases, leaving 10 bases not matched to a gene. CDR3 sequence reads: CASSQGGTFFSGNTIYF. Written as DNA, the CDR3 is TGTGCCAGCAGTCAGGGGGGCACTTTTTTCTCTGGAAACACCATATATTTT.

This clone has a handful of counts. The CDR3 bases are TGTGCCAGTAGTTTTCAGGGTGGAGGCGGGGAGCTGTTTTTT. Amino acids: CASSFQGGGGELFF. The chain recombines TRBV19 with TRBJ2-2; possibly TRBD1 or TRBD2 for D (5 bases each). CDR3 length: 14 residues. CDR1 LNHDA and CDR2 SQIVND come from the germline V gene (reference sequence). V lost 5 bases, J lost 7 bases, and 14 bases lay in between.